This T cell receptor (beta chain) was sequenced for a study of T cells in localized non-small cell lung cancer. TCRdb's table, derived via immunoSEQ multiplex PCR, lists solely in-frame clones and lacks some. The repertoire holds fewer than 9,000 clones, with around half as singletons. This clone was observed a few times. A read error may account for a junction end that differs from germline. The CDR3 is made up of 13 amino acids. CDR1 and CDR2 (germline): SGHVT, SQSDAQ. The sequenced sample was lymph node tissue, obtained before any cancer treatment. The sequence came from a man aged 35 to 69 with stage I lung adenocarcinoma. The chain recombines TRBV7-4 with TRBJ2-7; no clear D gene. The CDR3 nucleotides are TGTACCAGCAGCTTAACGGTGAGGCTCGAGCAGTACTTC. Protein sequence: CTSSLTVRLEQYF. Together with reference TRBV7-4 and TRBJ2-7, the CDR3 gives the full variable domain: GAGVSQSPRYKVAKRGRDVALRCDSISGHVTLYWYRQTLGQGSEVLTYSQSDAQRDKSGRPSGRFSAERPERSVSTLKIQRTEQGDSAVYLCTSSLTVRLEQYFGPGTRLTVT.